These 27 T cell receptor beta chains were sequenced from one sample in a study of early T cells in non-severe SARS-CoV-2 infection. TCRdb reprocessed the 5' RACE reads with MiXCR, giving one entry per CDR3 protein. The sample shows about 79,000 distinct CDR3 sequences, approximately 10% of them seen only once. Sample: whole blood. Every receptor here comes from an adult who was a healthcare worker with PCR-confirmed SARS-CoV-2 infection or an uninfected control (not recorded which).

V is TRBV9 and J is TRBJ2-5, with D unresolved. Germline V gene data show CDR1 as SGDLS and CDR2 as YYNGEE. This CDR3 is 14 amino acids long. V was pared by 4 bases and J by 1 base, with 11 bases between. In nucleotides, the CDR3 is TGTGCCAGCAGCTTCTCGGCCCTCCAAGAGACCCAGTACTTC. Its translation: CASSFSALQETQYF.

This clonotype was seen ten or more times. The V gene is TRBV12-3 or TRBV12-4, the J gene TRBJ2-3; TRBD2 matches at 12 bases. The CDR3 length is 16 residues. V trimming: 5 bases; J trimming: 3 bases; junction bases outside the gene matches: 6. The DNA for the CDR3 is TGTGCCAGCAGTAAGAAACTAGCGGGGGGAACAGATACGCAGTATTTT. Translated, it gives CASSKKLAGGTDTQYF.

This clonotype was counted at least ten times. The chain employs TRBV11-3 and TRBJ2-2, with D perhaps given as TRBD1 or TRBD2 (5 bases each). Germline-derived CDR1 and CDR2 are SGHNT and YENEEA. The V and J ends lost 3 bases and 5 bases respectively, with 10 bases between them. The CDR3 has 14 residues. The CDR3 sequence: CASSFGGRTGELFF. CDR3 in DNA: TGTGCCAGCAGCTTTGGGGGTCGTACCGGGGAGCTGTTTTTT.

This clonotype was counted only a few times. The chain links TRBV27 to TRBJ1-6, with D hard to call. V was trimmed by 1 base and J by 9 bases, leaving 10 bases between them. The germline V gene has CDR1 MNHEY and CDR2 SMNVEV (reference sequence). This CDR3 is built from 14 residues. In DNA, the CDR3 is TGTGCCAGCAGTTTATACCCTGGCGGTTCACCCCTCCACTTT. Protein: CASSLYPGGSPLHF.

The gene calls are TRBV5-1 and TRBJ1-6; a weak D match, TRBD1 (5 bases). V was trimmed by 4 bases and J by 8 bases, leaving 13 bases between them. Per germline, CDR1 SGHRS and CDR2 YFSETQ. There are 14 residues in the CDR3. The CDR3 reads CASSPRGSDSPLHF. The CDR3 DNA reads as TGCGCCAGCAGCCCTAGGGGTTCCGATTCACCCCTCCACTTT.

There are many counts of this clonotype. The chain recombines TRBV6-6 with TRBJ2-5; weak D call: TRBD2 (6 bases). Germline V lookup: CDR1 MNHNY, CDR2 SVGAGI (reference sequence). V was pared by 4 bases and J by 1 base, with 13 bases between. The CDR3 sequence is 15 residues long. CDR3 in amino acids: CASSSPLGGQETQYF. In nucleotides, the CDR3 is TGTGCCAGCAGTTCCCCGCTCGGGGGCCAAGAGACCCAGTACTTC.

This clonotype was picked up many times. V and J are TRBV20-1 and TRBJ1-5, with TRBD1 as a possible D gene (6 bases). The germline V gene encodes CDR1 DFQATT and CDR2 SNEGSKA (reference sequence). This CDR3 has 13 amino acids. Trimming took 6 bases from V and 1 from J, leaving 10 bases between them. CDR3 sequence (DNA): TGCAGTGCCAGGACAGACAGCAATCAGCCCCAGCATTTT. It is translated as CSARTDSNQPQHF.

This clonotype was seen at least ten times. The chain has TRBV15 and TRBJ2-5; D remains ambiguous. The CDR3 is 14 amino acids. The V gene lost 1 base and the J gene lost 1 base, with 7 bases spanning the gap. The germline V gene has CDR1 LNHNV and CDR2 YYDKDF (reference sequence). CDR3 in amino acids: CATSRGGSQETQYF. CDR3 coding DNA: TGTGCCACCAGCAGAGGGGGATCCCAAGAGACCCAGTACTTC.

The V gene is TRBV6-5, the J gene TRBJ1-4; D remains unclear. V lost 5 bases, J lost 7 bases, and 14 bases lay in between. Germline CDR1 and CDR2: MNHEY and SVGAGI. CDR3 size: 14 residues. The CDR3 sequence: CASSTTAGSEKLFF. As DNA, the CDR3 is TGTGCCAGCAGTACCACCGCGGGGAGTGAAAAACTGTTTTTT.

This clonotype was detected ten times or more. CDR3 region: CASSDGDFSGANGYTF. As DNA, the CDR3 is TGTGCCAGCAGTGACGGGGACTTCTCCGGAGCGAATGGCTACACCTTC. The gene calls are TRBV6-4 and TRBJ1-2; D might be TRBD1 (5 bases). The ends were cut back, 2 bases at V and 6 bases at J, with 19 bases in the middle. The CDR3 contains 16 residues. Germline V lookup: CDR1 MRHNA, CDR2 SNTAGT.

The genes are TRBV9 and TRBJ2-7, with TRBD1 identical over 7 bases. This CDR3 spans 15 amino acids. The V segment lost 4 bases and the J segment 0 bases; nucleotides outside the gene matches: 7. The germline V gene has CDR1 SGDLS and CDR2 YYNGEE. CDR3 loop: CASSPTGAISYEQYF. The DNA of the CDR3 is TGTGCCAGCAGCCCCACAGGGGCGATCTCCTACGAGCAGTACTTC.

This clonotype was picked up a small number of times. The CDR3 loop reads CASTLGKGFEAFF. In DNA, the CDR3 is TGTGCCAGCACCCTTGGGAAGGGGTTTGAAGCTTTCTTT. The genes are TRBV12-3 or TRBV12-4 and TRBJ1-1, with D possibly matching TRBD1 (5 bases). The ends were cut back, 7 bases at V and 7 bases at J, with 16 bases in the middle. The CDR3 runs to 13 residues.

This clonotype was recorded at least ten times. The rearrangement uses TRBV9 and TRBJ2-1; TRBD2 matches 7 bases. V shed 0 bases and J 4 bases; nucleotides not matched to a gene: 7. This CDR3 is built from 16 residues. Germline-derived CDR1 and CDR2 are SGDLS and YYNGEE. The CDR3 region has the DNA TGTGCCAGCAGCGTAGATCCGGGGGGAGGATACAATGAGCAGTTCTTC. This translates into CASSVDPGGGYNEQFF.

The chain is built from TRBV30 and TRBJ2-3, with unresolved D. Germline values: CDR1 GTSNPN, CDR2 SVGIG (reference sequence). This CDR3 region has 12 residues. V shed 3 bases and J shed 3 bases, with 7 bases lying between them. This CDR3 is CAWREYTDTQYF. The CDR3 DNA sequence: TGTGCCTGGAGGGAGTATACAGATACGCAGTATTTT.

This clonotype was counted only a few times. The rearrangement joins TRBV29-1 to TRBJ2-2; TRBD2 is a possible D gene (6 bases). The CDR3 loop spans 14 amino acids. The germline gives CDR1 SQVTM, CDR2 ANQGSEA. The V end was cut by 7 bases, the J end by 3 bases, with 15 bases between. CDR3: CSGGTGVDTGELFF. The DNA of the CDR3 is TGCAGCGGAGGGACGGGGGTGGACACCGGGGAGCTGTTTTTT.

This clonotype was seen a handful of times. CDR3 residues: CAISEGGYEWPQHF. The CDR3 DNA follows: TGTGCCATCAGTGAGGGAGGCTATGAATGGCCCCAGCATTTT. V is TRBV10-3 and J is TRBJ1-5, with D unclear. CDR1 is ENHRY and CDR2 is SYGVKD in the germline V gene. This CDR3 is built from 14 residues. The V and J ends lost 2 bases and 9 bases respectively, with 14 bases between them.

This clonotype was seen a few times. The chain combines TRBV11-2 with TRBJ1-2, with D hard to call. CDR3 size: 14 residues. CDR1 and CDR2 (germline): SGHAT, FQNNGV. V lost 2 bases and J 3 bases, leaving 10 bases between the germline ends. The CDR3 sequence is CASSLRPWDYGYTF. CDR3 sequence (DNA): TGTGCCAGCAGCTTACGCCCCTGGGACTATGGCTACACCTTC.

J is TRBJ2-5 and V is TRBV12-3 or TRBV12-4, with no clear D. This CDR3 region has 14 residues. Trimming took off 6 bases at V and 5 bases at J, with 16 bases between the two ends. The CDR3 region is CASSRRRQSETQYF. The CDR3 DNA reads TGTGCCAGCAGCCGCCGACGGCAGTCGGAGACCCAGTACTTC.

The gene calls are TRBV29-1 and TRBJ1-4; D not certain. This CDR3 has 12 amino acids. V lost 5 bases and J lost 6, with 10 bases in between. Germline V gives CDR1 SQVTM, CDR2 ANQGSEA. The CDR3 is CSVLGNHEKLFF. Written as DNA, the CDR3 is TGCAGCGTTTTGGGGAATCATGAAAAACTGTTTTTT.

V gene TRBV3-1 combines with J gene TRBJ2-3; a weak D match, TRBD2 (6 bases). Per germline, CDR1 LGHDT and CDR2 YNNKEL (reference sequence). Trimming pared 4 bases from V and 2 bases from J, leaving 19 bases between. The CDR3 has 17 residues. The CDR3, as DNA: TGTGCCAGCAGCCCCCGGGGTTTGGCGGGGCCCACAGATACGCAGTATTTT. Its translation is CASSPRGLAGPTDTQYF.

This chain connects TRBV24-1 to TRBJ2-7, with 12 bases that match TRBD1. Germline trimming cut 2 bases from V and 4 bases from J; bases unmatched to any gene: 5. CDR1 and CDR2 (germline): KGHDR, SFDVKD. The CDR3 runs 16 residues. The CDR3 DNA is TGTGCCACCAGTGATTGGGGACAGGGGGCGTTATACGAGCAGTACTTC. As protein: CATSDWGQGALYEQYF.

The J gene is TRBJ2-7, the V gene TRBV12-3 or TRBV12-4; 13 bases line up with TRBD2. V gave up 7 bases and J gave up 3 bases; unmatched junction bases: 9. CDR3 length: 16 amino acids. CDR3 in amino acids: CASTGVGTSGDYEQYF. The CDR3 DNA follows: TGTGCCAGCACCGGAGTGGGGACTAGCGGGGACTACGAGCAGTACTTC.

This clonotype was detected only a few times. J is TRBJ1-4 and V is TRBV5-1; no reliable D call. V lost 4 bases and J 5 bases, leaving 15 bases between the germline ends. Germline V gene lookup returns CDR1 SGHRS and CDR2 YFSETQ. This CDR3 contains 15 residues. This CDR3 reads CASSPSGEVNEKLFF. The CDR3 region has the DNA TGCGCCAGCAGCCCAAGTGGGGAAGTGAATGAAAAACTGTTTTTT. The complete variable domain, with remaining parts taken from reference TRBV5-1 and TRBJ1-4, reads KAGVTQTPRYLIKTRGQQVTLSCSPISGHRSVSWYQQTPGQGLQFLFEYFSETQRNKGNFPGRFSGRQFSNSRSEMNVSTLELGDSALYLCASSPSGEVNEKLFFGSGTQLSVL.

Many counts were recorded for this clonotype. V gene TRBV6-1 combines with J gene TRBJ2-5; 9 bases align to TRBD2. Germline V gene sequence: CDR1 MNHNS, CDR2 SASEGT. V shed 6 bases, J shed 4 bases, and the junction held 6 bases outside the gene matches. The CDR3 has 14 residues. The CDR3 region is CASSHIAGVETQYF. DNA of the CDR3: TGTGCCAGCAGCCATATAGCGGGGGTAGAGACCCAGTACTTC.

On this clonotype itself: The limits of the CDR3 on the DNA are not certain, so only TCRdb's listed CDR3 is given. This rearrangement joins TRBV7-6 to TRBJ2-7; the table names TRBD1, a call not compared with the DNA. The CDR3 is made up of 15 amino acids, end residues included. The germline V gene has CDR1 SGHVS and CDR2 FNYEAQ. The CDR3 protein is CASSLVGQGSAGLDF.

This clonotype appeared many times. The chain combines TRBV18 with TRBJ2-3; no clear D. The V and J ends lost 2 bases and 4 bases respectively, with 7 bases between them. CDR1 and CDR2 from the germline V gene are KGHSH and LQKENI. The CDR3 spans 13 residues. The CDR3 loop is CASSPYDADTQYF. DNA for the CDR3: TGTGCCAGCTCACCATATGACGCAGATACGCAGTATTTT.

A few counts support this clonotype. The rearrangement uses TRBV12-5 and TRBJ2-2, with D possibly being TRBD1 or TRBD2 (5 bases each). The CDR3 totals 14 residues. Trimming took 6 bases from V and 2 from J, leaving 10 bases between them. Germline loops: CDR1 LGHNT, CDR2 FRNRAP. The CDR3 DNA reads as TGTGCTAGTGGCCCGGGACCCAACACCGGGGAGCTGTTTTTT. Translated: CASGPGPNTGELFF. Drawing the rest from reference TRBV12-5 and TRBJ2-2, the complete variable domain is DARVTQTPRHKVTEMGQEVTMRCQPILGHNTVFWYRQTMMQGLELLAYFRNRAPLDDSGMPKDRFSAEMPDATLATLKIQPSEPRDSAVYFCASGPGPNTGELFFGEGSRLTVL.